These 16 T cell receptor beta chains came from one sample sequenced in a study of CD8+CD57+ T cells in acquired aplastic anemia. For sequencing, patients were chosen who had shown expansion of CD8+CD57+ cells by flow cytometry. Genomic DNA, the template, was used for profiling of the TCR beta VDJ and CDR3. TCRdb re-called the reads through MiXCR, storing one row per CDR3 protein. In the table there are some 140,000 distinct CDR3 sequences, about 48% of which are singletons. The sequenced sample consisted of sorted CD4+, CD8+, or CD8+CD57+ T cells (not recorded which) from PBMCs. These receptors all stem from a human donor with aplastic anemia.

The chain is built from TRBV24-1 and TRBJ1-2; 7 nucleotides line up with TRBD1. After removal of 4 bases from V and 2 bases from J, the junction contained 6 bases not matched to a gene. Germline loops: CDR1 KGHDR, CDR2 SFDVKD. The CDR3 extends over 15 amino acids. The CDR3 DNA follows: TGTGCCACCAGTGACCGGGACAGCGAAAACTATGGCTACACCTTC. Translated: CATSDRDSENYGYTF.

The J gene is TRBJ2-5, the V gene TRBV6-1; D might be TRBD2 (7 bases). V was shortened by 10 bases and J by 6 bases, with 18 bases between the two germline ends. Germline V lookup: CDR1 MNHNS, CDR2 SASEGT. The CDR3 runs 13 residues. The CDR3 sequence is CATERGAEKTQYF. As DNA, the CDR3 is TGTGCCACAGAACGGGGGGCGGAAAAGACCCAGTACTTC.

This clonotype was seen repeatedly, ten times or more. The chain joins TRBV19 to TRBJ2-1, with 9 positions matching TRBD2. CDR3 length equals 17 residues. Germline CDR1 LNHDA, CDR2 SQIVND (reference sequence). With V trimmed by 0 bases and J by 3 bases, 6 bases remained unmatched. The CDR3 is CASSIDSGGFIYNEQFF. In nucleotides, the CDR3 is TGTGCCAGTAGTATAGATAGCGGGGGATTCATCTACAATGAGCAGTTCTTC.

This clonotype was seen repeatedly, ten times or more. The chain recombines TRBV5-1 with TRBJ1-1; TRBD1 might be the D (6 bases). This CDR3 has 16 amino acids. Germline loops: CDR1 SGHRS, CDR2 YFSETQ. The V and J ends lost 10 bases and 0 bases respectively, with 22 bases between them. The CDR3 loop is CASHRGRPDMNTEAFF. DNA of the CDR3: TGCGCCTCCCATAGGGGGAGGCCTGATATGAACACTGAAGCTTTCTTT.

The chain employs TRBV2 and TRBJ1-4; D unclear. Trimming removed 3 bases from V and 8 bases from J, with 22 bases in between. The CDR3 length is 17 residues. Germline lookup yields CDR1 SNHLY and CDR2 FYNNEI. The CDR3 DNA reads as TGTGCCAGCAGTGACGCCGTGGCGGGGATAGTACAGGAAAAACTGTTTTTT. Its translation: CASSDAVAGIVQEKLFF. The full variable domain, with the rest looked up from reference TRBV2 and TRBJ1-4, is EPEVTQTPSHQVTQMGQEVILRCVPISNHLYFYWYRQILGQKVEFLVSFYNNEISEKSEIFDDQFSVERPDGSNFTLKIRSTKLEDSAMYFCASSDAVAGIVQEKLFFGSGTQLSVL.

The table lists this clonotype with many counts. The chain is built from TRBV4-1 and TRBJ2-1; D might be TRBD2 (5 bases). The CDR3 runs to 12 residues. CDR1 MGHRA and CDR2 YSYEKL come from the germline V gene. The V end was cut by 4 bases, the J end by 6 bases, with 7 bases between. CDR3 nucleotides: TGCGCCAGCAGCCGCGGGTTCAATGAGCAGTTCTTC. This gives the protein CASSRGFNEQFF.

The rearrangement joins TRBV20-1 to TRBJ2-3; TRBD2 matches at 14 bases. Trimming cost V 6 bases and J 4 bases; bases outside gene matches: 3. CDR1 DFQATT and CDR2 SNEGSKA come from the germline V gene (reference sequence). CDR3 size: 14 residues. The CDR3 region is CSAPTSGRADTQYF. DNA for the CDR3: TGCAGTGCGCCGACTAGCGGGAGGGCAGATACGCAGTATTTT.

This clonotype was counted ten times or more. The V gene is TRBV7-6, the J gene TRBJ2-1; D may be TRBD1 (6 bases). Germline V gives CDR1 SGHVS, CDR2 FNYEAQ. V was clipped by 5 bases and J by 2 bases, with 25 bases between them. The CDR3 runs 19 residues. The CDR3: CASSPMVGNSAGAYNEQFF. CDR3 nucleotides: TGTGCCAGCAGCCCCATGGTAGGGAATTCGGCAGGGGCCTACAATGAGCAGTTCTTC.

The rearrangement uses TRBV18 and TRBJ2-5, with D possibly TRBD1 on 5 matching bases. V lost 2 bases and J lost 5, with 12 bases in between. CDR3 length equals 14 residues. Germline V gene sequence: CDR1 KGHSH, CDR2 LQKENI. As DNA, the CDR3 is TGTGCCAGCTCACCAAACAGGTCTGGGGAGACCCAGTACTTC. This translates into CASSPNRSGETQYF.

This clonotype occurred many times. The chain has TRBV7-9 and TRBJ2-3, with TRBD2 identical over 10 bases. V lost 4 bases and J lost 1; bases outside the gene matches: 5. The CDR3 is 16 amino acids. From germline, CDR1 is SEHNR and CDR2 FQNEAQ (reference sequence). The CDR3 DNA is TGTGCCAGCAGCTCCCAGCGGGGGGGCCGCACAGATACGCAGTATTTT. Translating it yields CASSSQRGGRTDTQYF.

Many counts were recorded for this clonotype. The gene calls are TRBV11-3 and TRBJ2-7; D ambiguous. This CDR3 is 13 amino acids long. Trimming removed 0 bases from V and 4 bases from J, with 7 bases in between. The germline CDR1 and CDR2 sequences are SGHNT and YENEEA. In DNA form, the CDR3 reads TGTGCCAGCAGCTTAGACGCCAGATACGAGCAGTACTTC. Translated: CASSLDARYEQYF. Full variable domain (outside the CDR3, taken from reference TRBV11-3 and TRBJ2-7): EAGVVQSPRYKIIEKKQPVAFWCNPISGHNTLYWYLQNLGQGPELLIRYENEEAVDDSQLPKDRFSAERLKGVDSTLKIQPAELGDSAVYLCASSLDARYEQYFGPGTRLTVT.

The chain carries TRBV25-1 and TRBJ1-6; D is perhaps TRBD1 (6 bases). CDR3 length: 15 amino acids. Germline CDR1 MGHDK, CDR2 SYGVNS. Trimming took 5 bases from V and 2 from J, leaving 10 bases between them. Here the CDR3 reads CASSFDRTYNSPLHF. The CDR3 DNA is TGTGCCAGCAGTTTCGACAGGACCTATAATTCACCCCTCCACTTT. Full variable domain (outside the CDR3, taken from reference TRBV25-1 and TRBJ1-6): EADIYQTPRYLVIGTGKKITLECSQTMGHDKMYWYQQDPGMELHLIHYSYGVNSTEKGDLSSESTVSRIRTEHFPLTLESARPSHTSQYLCASSFDRTYNSPLHFGNGTRLTVT.

The V call is TRBV10-2, the J call TRBJ2-7; D is undetermined. From germline, CDR1 is WSHSY and CDR2 SAAADI. Trimming removed 6 bases at V and 2 bases at J, with 5 bases between. The CDR3 contains 11 residues. CDR3 region: CASRSTYEQYF. In DNA form, the CDR3 reads TGCGCCAGCAGATCGACCTACGAGCAGTACTTC.

This clonotype has ten or more counts. The gene calls are TRBV12-3 or TRBV12-4 and TRBJ1-5; no firm D call. Trimming shortened V by 1 base and J by 1 base, and 2 bases separated the two germline ends. CDR3 size: 13 residues. The DNA of the CDR3 is TGTGCCAGCAGTTTAGAAAGCAATCAGCCCCAGCATTTT. Residues: CASSLESNQPQHF.

This rearrangement joins TRBV6-2 or TRBV6-3 to TRBJ1-5; D remains unclear. The germline CDR1 and CDR2 sequences are MNHEY and SVGEGT. With 5 bases removed from V and 2 bases from J, the gap between germline ends came to 13 bases. The CDR3 loop spans 15 amino acids. This CDR3 reads CASSRGPDGNQPQHF. CDR3 bases: TGTGCCAGCAGTCGCGGGCCGGATGGCAATCAGCCCCAGCATTTT.

This chain connects TRBV29-1 to TRBJ1-4, with no clear D. Germline V gene sequence: CDR1 SQVTM, CDR2 ANQGSEA. The CDR3 is made up of 13 amino acids. Trimming took 7 bases from V and 2 from J, leaving 11 bases between them. The CDR3 DNA is TGCAGCGCCAAGAAGGGCACTAATGAAAAACTGTTTTTT. Its translation: CSAKKGTNEKLFF.